Listed below are T cell receptor beta chains from one sample, sequenced in a study of beta chain features in type 1 diabetes. Generated by immunoSEQ multiplex PCR, the TCRdb table keeps only in-frame clones and is missing some. The sample records 300,000 to 350,000 clones, 7% to 9% being singletons. The sample was central memory CD4+ T cells from blood. The receptors were gathered from a woman aged 18-30 years in good health. CDR3s include the opening cysteine and the closing phenylalanine or tryptophan. Fields, in order: D gene, J gene, V gene, clone size, CDR3 DNA, CDR3 protein. The D gene is left open where the match is weak. Clone size is given for some rows only: seen once, a few or many times, or a class if the clone is expanded.

TRBD2 TRBJ2-1 TRBV11-2 . TGTGCCAGCAGCACGAGACTAGCGGGTTCGTACTACAATGAGCAGTTCTTC CASSTRLAGSYYNEQFF
TRBD2 TRBJ2-3 TRBV7-9 . TGTGCCAGCAGCTTAGGGATAGCGGGGATACGGTGGGATACGCAGTATTTT CASSLGIAGIRWDTQYF
. TRBJ1-3 TRBV18 . TGTGCCAGCTCACCACTACGGGAACCAAAAGGAAACACCATATATTTT CASSPLREPKGNTIYF
. TRBJ1-2 TRBV7-2 few TGTGCCAGCAGCAAAGGACGGAACTATGGCTACACCTTC CASSKGRNYGYTF
. TRBJ1-4 TRBV28 few TGTGCCAGCAGTCAACGACAGGCCGCCTATAATGAAAAACTGTTTTTT CASSQRQAAYNEKLFF
. TRBJ1-2 TRBV19 few TGTGCCAGTAGTAGCCGGGACATCCTTAACTATGGCTACACCTTC CASSSRDILNYGYTF
. TRBJ2-1 TRBV7-9 few TGTGCCAGCAGCTTCCGGACACCCTACAATGAGCAGTTCTTC CASSFRTPYNEQFF
. TRBJ1-2 TRBV28 few TGTGCCAGCGGGGGAGACTATGGCTACACCTTC CASGGDYGYTF
. TRBJ2-1 TRBV9 . TGTGCCAGCAGCGTAGCTCTGCTTGGGGGCAATGAGCAGTTCTTC CASSVALLGGNEQFF
. TRBJ2-3 TRBV10-3 . TGTGCCATCAGTGGACCCACAGATACGCAGTATTTT CAISGPTDTQYF
. TRBJ2-7 TRBV28 . TGTGCCAGCAGTTTTCCCGGGGGGCGCGGCGAGCAGTACTTC CASSFPGGRGEQYF
TRBD1 TRBJ2-3 TRBV27 many TGTGCCAGCAGGAAAGGGGGCGAGGATACGCAGTATTTT CASRKGGEDTQYF
TRBD2 TRBJ2-1 TRBV14 many TGTGCCAGCAGCCCCCGGACTAGCGGGATCGCGGACAATGAGCAGTTCTTC CASSPRTSGIADNEQFF
. TRBJ1-1 TRBV5-6 many TGTGCCAGCAGCTTGGTGAGCACTGAAGCTTTCTTT CASSLVSTEAFF
. TRBJ2-7 TRBV15 . TGTGCCACCAGCAGAGATAGATACGAGCAGTACTTC CATSRDRYEQYF
TRBD1 TRBJ1-2 TRBV7-2 few TGTGCCAGCAGCTATCTCGCCGGGACAGGGAACTATGGCTACACCTTC CASSYLAGTGNYGYTF
TRBD1 TRBJ2-5 TRBV11-1 . TGTGCCAGCAGCTTCTCAGGGACAGGGCAAGAGACCCAGTACTTC CASSFSGTGQETQYF
TRBD1 TRBJ1-2 TRBV4-1 . TGCGCCAGCAGCCAAGGCATGGGGACAGGGAGCTATGGCTACACCTTC CASSQGMGTGSYGYTF
TRBD2 TRBJ2-3 TRBV5-1 . TGCGCCAGCAGTTCTCAGATAGCGGGAGCAGATACGCAGTATTTT CASSSQIAGADTQYF
TRBD2 TRBJ2-3 TRBV7-9 few TGTGCCAGCAGCCCGGAAACTAGCGGGAGACCGCATTTT CASSPETSGRPHF
. TRBJ2-7 TRBV21-1 . TGTGCCAGCAGCAAAGAAGGACAGTTATCCTACGAGCAGTACTTC CASSKEGQLSYEQYF
. TRBJ2-7 TRBV14 . TGTGCCAGCAGCCACGTCGGCAGGGACTACGAGCAGTACTTC CASSHVGRDYEQYF
TRBD1 TRBJ1-4 TRBV28 . TGTGCCAGCAGTGCGACAACAGGGGGCGGAATTGAAAAACTGTTTTTT CASSATTGGGIEKLFF
TRBD1 TRBJ1-2 TRBV7-2 few TGTGCCAGCAGCTTAGACGGGACAGGACGAAATGGCTACACCTTC CASSLDGTGRNGYTF
TRBD1 TRBJ2-1 TRBV10-3 few TGTGCCATCGGGGGGACAGGGAACAATGAGCAGTTCTTC CAIGGTGNNEQFF
. TRBJ2-5 TRBV7-9 . TGTGCCAGCAGCCCGGGTCGATTTCAAGAGACCCAGTACTTC CASSPGRFQETQYF
. TRBJ1-4 TRBV15 . TGTGCCACCAGCAGACAGGGAACAACTAATGAAAAACTGTTTTTT CATSRQGTTNEKLFF
TRBD2 TRBJ2-3 TRBV29-1 . TGCAGCGTAACAGCGGGATTCACAGATACGCAGTATTTT CSVTAGFTDTQYF
TRBD2 TRBJ2-5 TRBV15 few TGTGCCACCAGGCGCGGGAGCGGTGGGGGGGTCCAAGAGACCCAGTACTTC CATRRGSGGGVQETQYF
. TRBJ1-1 TRBV5-1 few TGCGCCAGCAGCCTGTGGACGGGACCTACTGAAGCTTTCTTT CASSLWTGPTEAFF
TRBD1 TRBJ2-5 TRBV28 . TGTGCCAGCAGTCCCCTAGGACAGGGGGGAGAGACCCAGTACTTC CASSPLGQGGETQYF
. TRBJ1-2 TRBV6-5 many TGTGCCAGCAGTTCCGGATGGAATGGCTACACCTTC CASSSGWNGYTF
. TRBJ1-2 TRBV11-2 . TGTGCCAGCAGCTCCACACACTATGGCTACACCTTC CASSSTHYGYTF
TRBD1 TRBJ2-3 TRBV6-5 few TGTGCCAGCAGTTCACGTCAGGGGGCAGATACGCAGTATTTT CASSSRQGADTQYF
. TRBJ2-7 TRBV28 . TGTGCCAGCAGTTTAGTCATGGGGAGCTCCTACGAGCAGTACTTC CASSLVMGSSYEQYF
. TRBJ2-5 TRBV28 few TGTGCCAGCAGCATACGGGAGACCCAGTACTTC CASSIRETQYF
TRBD1 TRBJ1-2 TRBV6-6 . TGTGCCAGCAGTTACTCCGGACAGGGGAACTATGGCTACACCTTC CASSYSGQGNYGYTF
TRBD2 TRBJ2-7 TRBV7-2 . TGTGCCAGCAGCATTAGCGGGAGTTACGAGCAGTACTTC CASSISGSYEQYF
. TRBJ2-3 TRBV7-8 . TGTGCCAGCAGCTTAACCGGGGCGCAGGATACGCAGTATTTT CASSLTGAQDTQYF
. TRBJ2-1 TRBV5-1 . TGCGCCAGTAGGGGGATGAGGTCCAATGAGCAGTTCTTC CASRGMRSNEQFF
. TRBJ1-1 TRBV7-3 . TGTGCCAGCAGTCTAGGACACTCGAACACTGAAGCTTTCTTT CASSLGHSNTEAFF
. TRBJ2-2 TRBV7-2 few TGTGCCAGCAGCTCCCAGGTCGGGGAGCTGTTTTTT CASSSQVGELFF
. TRBJ1-2 TRBV4-2 many TGTGCCAGCAGCCAAGAGATGACCGCTACTAACTATGGCTACACCTTC CASSQEMTATNYGYTF
. TRBJ1-5 TRBV2 few TGTGCCAGCGCTCCTCGAGAGGATAATCAGCCCCAGCATTTT CASAPREDNQPQHF
TRBD2 TRBJ2-5 TRBV5-4 . TGTGCCAGCAGCTTAAGACTAGCGGGAGGGGAGACCCAGTACTTC CASSLRLAGGETQYF
TRBD1 TRBJ2-4 TRBV5-6 . TGTGCCAGCAGCTGGACAGGGAAAAACATTCAGTACTTC CASSWTGKNIQYF
TRBD2 TRBJ2-3 TRBV25-1 few TGTGCCAGCAGTGAAAGGACTAGCGGAGGTACGCAGTATTTT CASSERTSGGTQYF
. TRBJ2-1 TRBV19 . TGTGCCAGTAGTATTTTGGGGGGCTCCTACAATGAGCAGTTCTTC CASSILGGSYNEQFF
TRBD2 TRBJ2-3 TRBV7-8 . TGTGCCAGCAGCACCCAGCGGGAGTCCGATACGCAGTATTTT CASSTQRESDTQYF
TRBD1 TRBJ1-4 TRBV28 . TGTGCCAGCAGTGTTACAGGGGCTGGTGAAAAACTGTTTTTT CASSVTGAGEKLFF
TRBD1 TRBJ2-5 TRBV7-2 . TGTGCCAGCAGCTTAGCGTTGGCCCCAGGGGGACGGCAAGAGACCCAGTACTTC CASSLALAPGGRQETQYF
. TRBJ2-1 TRBV27 . TGTGCCAGCAGTTTGTTCGATCGGCGTGGTGAGCAGTTCTTC CASSLFDRRGEQFF
. TRBJ2-6 TRBV28 . TGTGCCAGCAAGGGAGGAACCTCTGGGGCCAACGTCCTGACTTTC CASKGGTSGANVLTF
. TRBJ1-1 TRBV6-5 . TGTGCCAGCAGTGCCGGACTGGTTGACACTGAAGCTTTCTTT CASSAGLVDTEAFF
. TRBJ2-6 TRBV7-2 . TGTGCCAGCAGCTTAAGGACAGCATCTGGGGCCAACGTCCTGACTTTC CASSLRTASGANVLTF